This is a list of T cell receptor beta chains from one sample in a study of CD8 T cells in ankylosing spondylitis. TCRdb processed the 5' RACE reads anew with MiXCR; each CDR3 protein has one entry. The repertoire holds 180,000 or so distinct CDR3 sequences, with 11% as singletons. The sample taken for sequencing was blood, either unsorted or a sorted T cell fraction (not recorded which). These receptors were obtained from a male donor with ankylosing spondylitis or in good health (not recorded which). CDR3s include the opening cysteine and the closing phenylalanine or tryptophan. A D gene is named only where the DNA matches it firmly. A clone size is listed for some rows: how often the clone was seen (once, few, many), or a class if it is expanded.

d_gene: NA
v_gene: TRBV20-1
j_gene: TRBJ2-5
abundance: many
CDR3aa: CSARDIEGTRTQYF
CDR3nt: TGCAGTGCTAGAGATATCGAAGGGACAAGGACCCAGTACTTC

d_gene: TRBD1
v_gene: TRBV12-3/TRBV12-4
j_gene: TRBJ2-2
abundance: few
CDR3aa: CASRPGQGKLSNTGELFF
CDR3nt: TGTGCCAGCCGCCCGGGACAGGGAAAATTGTCGAACACCGGGGAGCTGTTTTTT

d_gene: TRBD1
v_gene: TRBV5-6
j_gene: TRBJ2-7
abundance: many
CDR3aa: CASSTTGTGALDEQYF
CDR3nt: TGTGCCAGCAGCACAACCGGGACAGGTGCTCTGGACGAGCAGTACTTC

d_gene: NA
v_gene: TRBV2
j_gene: TRBJ1-2
abundance: many
CDR3aa: CASILEDRSYGYTF
CDR3nt: NA

d_gene: TRBD1
v_gene: TRBV6-2/TRBV6-3
j_gene: TRBJ1-1
abundance: many
CDR3aa: CASSYTQGAGAEAFF
CDR3nt: TGTGCCAGCAGTTACACCCAGGGGGCCGGGGCTGAAGCTTTCTTT

d_gene: TRBD2
v_gene: TRBV29-1
j_gene: TRBJ2-7
abundance: many
CDR3aa: CSVEDRGRAYEQYF
CDR3nt: TGCAGCGTTGAAGATCGCGGGAGAGCCTACGAGCAGTACTTC

d_gene: NA
v_gene: TRBV5-1
j_gene: TRBJ1-1
abundance: NA
CDR3aa: CASSPGMTGTEAFF
CDR3nt: TGCGCCAGCAGCCCCGGGATGACGGGCACTGAAGCTTTCTTT

d_gene: NA
v_gene: TRBV7-8
j_gene: TRBJ1-2
abundance: few
CDR3aa: CASSLGGRGYGYTF
CDR3nt: TGTGCCAGCAGCTTAGGGGGTAGGGGGTATGGCTACACCTTC

d_gene: NA
v_gene: TRBV12-3/TRBV12-4
j_gene: TRBJ2-5
abundance: many
CDR3aa: CASSLTAGMETQYF
CDR3nt: TGTGCCAGCAGTTTGACAGCCGGCATGGAGACCCAGTACTTC

d_gene: NA
v_gene: TRBV20-1
j_gene: TRBJ2-3
abundance: many
CDR3aa: CSAREGRTDTQYF
CDR3nt: TGCAGTGCTAGGGAGGGTCGCACAGATACGCAGTATTTT

d_gene: NA
v_gene: TRBV19
j_gene: TRBJ2-7
abundance: NA
CDR3aa: CASSNHWTSHSYEQYF
CDR3nt: TGTGCCAGTAGTAACCACTGGACAAGTCACTCCTACGAGCAGTACTTC

d_gene: NA
v_gene: TRBV6-5
j_gene: TRBJ2-1
abundance: many
CDR3aa: CASSYSSGGSSYNEQFF
CDR3nt: TGTGCCAGCAGTTACTCGAGTGGGGGGAGCTCCTACAATGAGCAGTTCTTC

d_gene: NA
v_gene: TRBV29-1
j_gene: TRBJ1-2
abundance: many
CDR3aa: CSVEGGRGTYGYTF
CDR3nt: TGCAGCGTTGAGGGAGGTCGGGGCACCTATGGCTACACCTTC

d_gene: TRBD2
v_gene: TRBV3-1
j_gene: TRBJ2-1
abundance: many
CDR3aa: CASSQALAGAYNEQFF
CDR3nt: TGTGCCAGCAGCCAAGCATTAGCGGGAGCCTACAATGAGCAGTTCTTC

d_gene: NA
v_gene: TRBV20-1
j_gene: TRBJ2-2
abundance: many
CDR3aa: CSASFFRELFF
CDR3nt: TGCAGTGCTAGTTTTTTTCGGGAGCTGTTTTTT

d_gene: NA
v_gene: TRBV12-3/TRBV12-4
j_gene: TRBJ1-6
abundance: many
CDR3aa: CASSLVGRNSPLHF
CDR3nt: TGTGCCAGCAGTTTGGTCGGCAGGAATTCACCCCTCCACTTT

d_gene: NA
v_gene: TRBV5-1
j_gene: TRBJ1-6
abundance: many
CDR3aa: CASALGGVDRFSAASPLHF
CDR3nt: TGCGCCAGCGCCTTGGGGGGGGTAGATCGGTTTTCGGCCGCTTCACCCCTCCACTTT

d_gene: NA
v_gene: TRBV5-5
j_gene: TRBJ2-7
abundance: few
CDR3aa: CASSGSEQYF
CDR3nt: TGTGCCAGCAGCGGGAGCGAGCAGTACTTC

d_gene: TRBD1
v_gene: TRBV18
j_gene: TRBJ1-4
abundance: NA
CDR3aa: CASSPRDRNEKLFF
CDR3nt: TGTGCCAGCTCACCACGGGACAGAAATGAAAAACTGTTTTTT

d_gene: NA
v_gene: TRBV28
j_gene: TRBJ2-3
abundance: many
CDR3aa: CASGVSATDTQYF
CDR3nt: TGTGCCAGCGGAGTTTCGGCGACAGATACGCAGTATTTT

d_gene: TRBD1
v_gene: TRBV11-2
j_gene: TRBJ2-2
abundance: NA
CDR3aa: CASSINRGQNTGELFF
CDR3nt: TGTGCCAGCAGCATCAACAGGGGGCAGAACACCGGGGAGCTGTTTTTT

d_gene: TRBD2
v_gene: TRBV28
j_gene: TRBJ2-1
abundance: NA
CDR3aa: CASRSQRGYNEQFF
CDR3nt: TGTGCCAGCAGGTCCCAGCGGGGCTACAATGAGCAGTTCTTC

d_gene: NA
v_gene: TRBV29-1
j_gene: TRBJ2-1
abundance: many
CDR3aa: CSVGSREQFF
CDR3nt: TGCAGCGTTGGGTCGAGGGAGCAGTTCTTC

d_gene: NA
v_gene: TRBV6-2/TRBV6-3
j_gene: TRBJ2-3
abundance: few
CDR3aa: CASSYTGPGDTQYF
CDR3nt: TGTGCCAGCAGTTATACAGGGCCGGGAGATACGCAGTATTTT

d_gene: NA
v_gene: TRBV5-1
j_gene: TRBJ2-5
abundance: NA
CDR3aa: CASSRSGGEETQYF
CDR3nt: TGCGCCAGCAGCCGCTCAGGGGGGGAAGAGACCCAGTACTTC

d_gene: NA
v_gene: TRBV29-1
j_gene: TRBJ2-1
abundance: many
CDR3aa: CSVGSTNEQFF
CDR3nt: TGCAGCGTTGGGAGCACAAATGAGCAGTTCTTC

d_gene: TRBD2
v_gene: TRBV7-2
j_gene: TRBJ2-3
abundance: NA
CDR3aa: CASSLLAGVGYF
CDR3nt: TGTGCCAGCAGCTTACTAGCGGGGGTAGGGTATTTT

d_gene: TRBD2
v_gene: TRBV2
j_gene: TRBJ2-3
abundance: NA
CDR3aa: CASSVSSGGTDTQYF
CDR3nt: TGTGCCAGCAGTGTATCTAGCGGGGGCACAGATACGCAGTATTTT

d_gene: NA
v_gene: TRBV2
j_gene: TRBJ1-2
abundance: NA
CDR3aa: CASSEPSEDRKDGYTF
CDR3nt: TGTGCCAGCAGTGAACCGTCCGAAGACAGGAAGGATGGCTACACCTTC

d_gene: TRBD2
v_gene: TRBV24-1
j_gene: TRBJ2-3
abundance: few
CDR3aa: CATSDRLLTSGVGDTQYF
CDR3nt: TGTGCCACCAGTGACCGACTTTTGACTAGCGGGGTGGGAGATACGCAGTATTTT

d_gene: NA
v_gene: TRBV5-1
j_gene: TRBJ2-7
abundance: few
CDR3aa: CASSLVVDSYEQYF
CDR3nt: TGCGCCAGCAGCTTGGTAGTGGACTCCTACGAGCAGTACTTC

d_gene: NA
v_gene: TRBV29-1
j_gene: TRBJ2-1
abundance: many
CDR3aa: CSVEPTGSNEQFF
CDR3nt: TGCAGCGTTGAACCCACAGGGTCCAATGAGCAGTTCTTC

d_gene: NA
v_gene: TRBV28
j_gene: TRBJ1-4
abundance: NA
CDR3aa: CASSPQQDEKLFF
CDR3nt: TGTGCCAGCAGCCCCCAACAGGATGAAAAACTGTTTTTT

d_gene: NA
v_gene: TRBV6-1
j_gene: TRBJ2-2
abundance: NA
CDR3aa: CASRTDWRGNTGELFF
CDR3nt: TGTGCCAGCAGAACCGACTGGCGGGGGAACACCGGGGAGCTGTTTTTT

d_gene: NA
v_gene: TRBV29-1
j_gene: TRBJ2-7
abundance: many
CDR3aa: CSAIIQGYEQYF
CDR3nt: TGCAGCGCGATAATCCAGGGCTACGAGCAGTACTTC

d_gene: TRBD1
v_gene: TRBV4-1
j_gene: TRBJ2-2
abundance: NA
CDR3aa: CASSQDLAGWPGQGANTGELFF
CDR3nt: TGCGCCAGCAGCCAAGATCTCGCCGGCTGGCCGGGACAGGGGGCGAACACCGGGGAGCTGTTTTTT

d_gene: TRBD1
v_gene: TRBV20-1
j_gene: TRBJ2-5
abundance: many
CDR3aa: CSASTGGIETQYF
CDR3nt: TGCAGTGCTTCCACAGGGGGCATAGAGACCCAGTACTTC

d_gene: NA
v_gene: TRBV25-1
j_gene: TRBJ2-2
abundance: NA
CDR3aa: CASRRGSGERGELFF
CDR3nt: TGTGCCAGCAGACGGGGTAGCGGAGAGAGGGGGGAGCTGTTTTTT

d_gene: TRBD2
v_gene: TRBV11-2
j_gene: TRBJ2-1
abundance: few
CDR3aa: CASSPLAGGDEQFF
CDR3nt: TGTGCCAGCAGCCCGCTAGCGGGAGGCGATGAGCAGTTCTTC

d_gene: NA
v_gene: TRBV7-2
j_gene: TRBJ2-7
abundance: few
CDR3aa: CASSLTRKAYEQYF
CDR3nt: TGTGCCAGCAGCTTAACTAGAAAAGCCTACGAGCAGTACTTC

d_gene: TRBD1
v_gene: TRBV18
j_gene: TRBJ1-4
abundance: NA
CDR3aa: CASSPTGVNEKLFF
CDR3nt: TGTGCCAGCTCCCCGACAGGGGTGAATGAAAAACTGTTTTTT

d_gene: NA
v_gene: TRBV5-1
j_gene: TRBJ2-5
abundance: NA
CDR3aa: CASSLGFGTKETQYF
CDR3nt: TGCGCCAGCAGCTTGGGATTCGGGACCAAAGAGACCCAGTACTTC

d_gene: NA
v_gene: TRBV6-1
j_gene: TRBJ2-7
abundance: NA
CDR3aa: CASTPRGVPPPGDQYF
CDR3nt: TGTGCCAGCACTCCAAGGGGGGTCCCTCCTCCCGGCGACCAGTACTTC

d_gene: NA
v_gene: TRBV6-2/TRBV6-3
j_gene: TRBJ1-2
abundance: many
CDR3aa: CASSYLSGAGANYGYTF
CDR3nt: TGTGCCAGCAGTTATTTATCAGGGGCTGGAGCTAACTATGGCTACACCTTC

d_gene: NA
v_gene: TRBV10-2
j_gene: TRBJ2-4
abundance: NA
CDR3aa: CASSDPAGENIQYF
CDR3nt: TGCGCCAGCAGTGACCCAGCGGGCGAAAACATTCAGTACTTC

d_gene: NA
v_gene: TRBV15
j_gene: TRBJ2-3
abundance: few
CDR3aa: CATSRVGTDTQYF
CDR3nt: TGTGCCACCAGCAGAGTAGGCACAGATACGCAGTATTTT

d_gene: NA
v_gene: TRBV12-3/TRBV12-4
j_gene: TRBJ1-4
abundance: many
CDR3aa: CASSSRDTTNEKLFF
CDR3nt: TGTGCCAGCAGTTCGAGGGACACAACTAATGAAAAACTGTTTTTT

d_gene: NA
v_gene: TRBV6-1
j_gene: TRBJ2-7
abundance: many
CDR3aa: CASSRPTGTSMSYEQYF
CDR3nt: TGTGCCAGCAGTCGACCGACAGGAACCTCTATGTCCTACGAGCAGTACTTC

d_gene: NA
v_gene: TRBV11-2
j_gene: TRBJ2-1
abundance: few
CDR3aa: CASSSLTTLFFEQFF
CDR3nt: TGTGCCAGCAGCTCGCTAACGACCCTTTTTTTTGAGCAGTTCTTC

d_gene: TRBD2
v_gene: TRBV5-6
j_gene: TRBJ2-5
abundance: many
CDR3aa: CASSLGASGRLQETQYF
CDR3nt: TGTGCCAGCAGCTTGGGAGCTAGCGGGAGACTTCAAGAGACCCAGTACTTC